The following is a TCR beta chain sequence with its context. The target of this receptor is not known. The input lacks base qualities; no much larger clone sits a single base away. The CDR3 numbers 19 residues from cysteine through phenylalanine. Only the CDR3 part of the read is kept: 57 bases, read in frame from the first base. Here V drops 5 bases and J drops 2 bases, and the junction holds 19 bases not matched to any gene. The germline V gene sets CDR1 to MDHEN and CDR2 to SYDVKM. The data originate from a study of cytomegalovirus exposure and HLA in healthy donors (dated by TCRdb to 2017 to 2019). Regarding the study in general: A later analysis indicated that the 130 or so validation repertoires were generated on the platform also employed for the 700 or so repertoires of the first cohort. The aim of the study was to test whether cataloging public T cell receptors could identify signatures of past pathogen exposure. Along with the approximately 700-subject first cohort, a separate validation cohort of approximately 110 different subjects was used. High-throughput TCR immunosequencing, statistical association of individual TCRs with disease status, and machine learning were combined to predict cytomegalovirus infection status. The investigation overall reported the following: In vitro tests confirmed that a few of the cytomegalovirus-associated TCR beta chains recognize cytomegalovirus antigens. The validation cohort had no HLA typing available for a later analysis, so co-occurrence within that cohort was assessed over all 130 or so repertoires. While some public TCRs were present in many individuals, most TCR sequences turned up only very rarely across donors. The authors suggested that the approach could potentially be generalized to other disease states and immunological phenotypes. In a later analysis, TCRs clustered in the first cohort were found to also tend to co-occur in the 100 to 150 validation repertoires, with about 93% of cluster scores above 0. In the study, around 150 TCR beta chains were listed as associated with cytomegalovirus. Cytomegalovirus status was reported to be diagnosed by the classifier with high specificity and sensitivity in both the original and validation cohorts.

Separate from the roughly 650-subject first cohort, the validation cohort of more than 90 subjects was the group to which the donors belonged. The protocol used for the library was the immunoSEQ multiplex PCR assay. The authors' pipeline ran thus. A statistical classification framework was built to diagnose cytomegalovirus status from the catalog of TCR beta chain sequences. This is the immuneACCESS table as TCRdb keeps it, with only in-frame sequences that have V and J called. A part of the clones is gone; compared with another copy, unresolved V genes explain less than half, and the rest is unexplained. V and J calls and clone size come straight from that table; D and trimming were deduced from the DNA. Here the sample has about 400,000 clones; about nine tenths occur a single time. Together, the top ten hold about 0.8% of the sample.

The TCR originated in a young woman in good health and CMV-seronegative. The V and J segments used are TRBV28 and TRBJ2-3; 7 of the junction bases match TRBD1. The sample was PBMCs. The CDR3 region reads CASSLGMGQGTENTDTQYF. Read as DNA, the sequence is TGTGCCAGCAGTCTAGGGATGGGTCAGGGGACAGAGAACACAGATACGCAGTATTTT.